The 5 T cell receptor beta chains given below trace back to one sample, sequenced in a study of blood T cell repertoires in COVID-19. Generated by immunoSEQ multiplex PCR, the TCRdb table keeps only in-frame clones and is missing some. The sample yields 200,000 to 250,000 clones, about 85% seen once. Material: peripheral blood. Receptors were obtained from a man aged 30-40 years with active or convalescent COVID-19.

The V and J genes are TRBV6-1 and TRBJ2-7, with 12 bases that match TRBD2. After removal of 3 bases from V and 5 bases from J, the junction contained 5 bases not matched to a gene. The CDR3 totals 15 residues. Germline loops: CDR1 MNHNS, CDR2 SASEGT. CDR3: CASSDPASGGDEQYF. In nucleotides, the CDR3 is TGTGCCAGCAGTGACCCCGCTAGCGGGGGGGACGAGCAGTACTTC.

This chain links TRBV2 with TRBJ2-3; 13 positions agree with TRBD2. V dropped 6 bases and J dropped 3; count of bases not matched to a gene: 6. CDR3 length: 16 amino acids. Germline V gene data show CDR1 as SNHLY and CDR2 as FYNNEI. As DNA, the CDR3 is TGTGCCAGCAGGCTGACTAGCGGGGGGAGGACAGATACGCAGTATTTT. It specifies CASRLTSGGRTDTQYF.

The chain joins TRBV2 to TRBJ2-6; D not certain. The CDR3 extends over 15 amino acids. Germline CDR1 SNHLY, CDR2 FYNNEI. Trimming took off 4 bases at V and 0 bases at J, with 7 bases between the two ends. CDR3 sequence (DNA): TGTGCCAGCAGTGCGAGTCGCTCTGGGGCCAACGTCCTGACTTTC. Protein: CASSASRSGANVLTF. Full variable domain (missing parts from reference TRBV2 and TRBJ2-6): EPEVTQTPSHQVTQMGQEVILRCVPISNHLYFYWYRQILGQKVEFLVSFYNNEISEKSEIFDDQFSVERPDGSNFTLKIRSTKLEDSAMYFCASSASRSGANVLTFGAGSRLTVL.

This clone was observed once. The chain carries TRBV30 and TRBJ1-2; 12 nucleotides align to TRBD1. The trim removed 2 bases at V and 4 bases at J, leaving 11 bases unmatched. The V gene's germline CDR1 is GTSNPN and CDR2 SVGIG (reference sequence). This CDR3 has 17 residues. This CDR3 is CAWSNTGTGGVGYGYTF. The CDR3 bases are TGTGCCTGGAGTAACACCGGGACAGGGGGCGTCGGCTATGGCTACACCTTC.

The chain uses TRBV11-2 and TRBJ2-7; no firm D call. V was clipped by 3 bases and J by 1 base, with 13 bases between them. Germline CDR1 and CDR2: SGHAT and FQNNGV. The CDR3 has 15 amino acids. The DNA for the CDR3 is TGTGCCAGCAGCTTTCCCTTTGGCCCTTCCTACGAGCAGTACTTC. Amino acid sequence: CASSFPFGPSYEQYF.